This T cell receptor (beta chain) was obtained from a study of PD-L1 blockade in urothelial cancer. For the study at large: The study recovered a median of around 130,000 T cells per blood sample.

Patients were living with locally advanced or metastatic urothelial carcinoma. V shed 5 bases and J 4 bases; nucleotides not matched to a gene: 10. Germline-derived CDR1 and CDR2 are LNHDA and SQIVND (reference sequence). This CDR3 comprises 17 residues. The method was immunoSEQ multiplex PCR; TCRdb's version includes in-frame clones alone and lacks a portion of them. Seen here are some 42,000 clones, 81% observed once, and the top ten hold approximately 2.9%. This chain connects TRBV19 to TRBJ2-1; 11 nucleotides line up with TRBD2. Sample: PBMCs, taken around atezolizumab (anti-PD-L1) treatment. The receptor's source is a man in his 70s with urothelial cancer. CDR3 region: CASSPPGGTSGYNEQFF. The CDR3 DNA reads TGTGCCAGTAGTCCTCCGGGGGGGACTAGCGGTTACAATGAGCAGTTCTTC.